What follows are 16 T cell receptor beta chains derived from one specimen sequenced in a study of vaccination and CD4 T cells after COVID-19. The treatment is: roughly nine-day PBMC culture with coronavirus spike peptide pools or control peptides (ViraFEST assay). The Oncomine TCR Beta short-read assay was applied to DNA of cultured CD4+ T cells. Each CDR3 protein gets one entry after TCRdb re-called the PCR reads with MiXCR. There are roughly 13,000 distinct CDR3 sequences in the sample; approximately 60% occur only once, and about 15% lies in the top ten. What these receptors recognize is not known. The sequenced sample was CD4+ T cells from blood, cultured in vitro. The receptors come from a human donor who had recovered from COVID-19.

The V call is TRBV7-6, the J call TRBJ1-5; TRBD1 matches at 8 bases. V shed 5 bases and J 0 bases; nucleotides not matched to a gene: 9. This CDR3 contains 17 residues. Germline CDR1 SGHVS, CDR2 FNYEAQ. CDR3 in DNA: TGTGCCAGCAGCCGTCGGGACAGGTGGAATAGCAATCAGCCCCAGCATTTT. The encoded protein is CASSRRDRWNSNQPQHF.

This clonotype turned up a few times. CDR3 sequence reads: CASRTPQGVGQETQYF. In DNA form, the CDR3 reads TGTGCCAGCAGAACCCCACAGGGAGTCGGCCAAGAGACCCAGTACTTC. The rearrangement joins TRBV6-1 to TRBJ2-5, with a weak D call TRBD1 (6 bases). The CDR3 is 16 residues long. The V gene's germline CDR1 is MNHNS and CDR2 SASEGT. The V gene lost 6 bases and the J gene lost 1 base, with 18 bases spanning the gap.

This clonotype was recorded a few times. V gene TRBV19 combines with J gene TRBJ1-1, with TRBD1 identical over 9 bases. Unmatched junction bases numbered 12, after V lost 4 bases and J lost 6 bases. CDR1 is LNHDA and CDR2 is SQIVND in the germline V gene (reference sequence). The CDR3 spans 16 residues. CDR3: CASSTQRLTGGPEAFF. The CDR3 DNA follows: TGTGCCAGTAGTACCCAACGCCTGACAGGGGGGCCTGAAGCTTTCTTT.

The rearrangement joins TRBV6-1 to TRBJ1-2; the D is unclear. The CDR3 contains 15 residues. V dropped 5 bases and J dropped 2 bases, with 15 bases sitting between them. Germline lookup yields CDR1 MNHNS and CDR2 SASEGT. The DNA of the CDR3 is TGTGCCAGCAGTCAGTCTAAGGGCGCGAACTATGGCTACACCTTC. Translation: CASSQSKGANYGYTF.

Only a few counts were recorded for this clonotype. The V gene is TRBV19, the J gene TRBJ1-2; D is undetermined. Trimming cost V 5 bases and J 6 bases, with 10 bases left between them. This CDR3 contains 12 residues. Germline V gives CDR1 LNHDA, CDR2 SQIVND (reference sequence). This CDR3 is CASSLAGDGYTF. The CDR3 coding sequence is TGTGCCAGTAGTTTGGCAGGAGATGGCTACACCTTC.

The gene calls are TRBV20-1 and TRBJ1-4; no firm D call. The germline V gene has CDR1 DFQATT and CDR2 SNEGSKA (reference sequence). There are 13 residues in the CDR3. Deletions cut 0 bases from V and 0 bases from J, with 2 bases between. The CDR3 bases are TGCAGTGCTAGAGATGCAACTAATGAAAAACTGTTTTTT. It is translated as CSARDATNEKLFF.

The CDR3 loop is CASRVDRGLYGYTF. CDR3 coding DNA: TGTGCCAGCCGGGTTGACAGGGGGCTTTATGGCTACACCTTC. The gene calls are TRBV6-1 and TRBJ1-2; 10 positions match TRBD1. This CDR3 has 14 residues. V was clipped by 8 bases and J by 5 bases; unmatched bases: 8. Germline values: CDR1 MNHNS, CDR2 SASEGT.

The V call is TRBV6-5, the J call TRBJ1-4; D may be TRBD1 (6 bases). CDR3 length equals 12 residues. The ends were cut back, 4 bases at V and 12 bases at J, with 12 bases in the middle. CDR1 is MNHEY, CDR2 SVGAGI, per germline. DNA for the CDR3: TGTGCCAGCAGTTCCCAGGGGAGTCAACTGTTTTTT. It yields the protein CASSSQGSQLFF.

The genes are TRBV28 and TRBJ1-2; 7 positions agree with TRBD1. The CDR3 consists of 16 residues. V shed 1 base, J shed 2 bases, and the junction held 7 bases outside the gene matches. The germline V gene has CDR1 MDHEN and CDR2 SYDVKM. The CDR3 DNA is TGTGCCAGCAGTTTATCTCGCGTGGACAGGAACTATGGCTACACCTTC. It yields the protein CASSLSRVDRNYGYTF.

The V call is TRBV6-2 or TRBV6-3, the J call TRBJ2-6; the match to TRBD2 covers 7 bases. There are 15 residues in the CDR3. The junction had 0 bases not matched to a gene; V was cut back by 2 bases and J by 2 bases. The germline gives CDR1 MNHEY, CDR2 SVGEGT. CDR3 sequence: CASSYGGAGANVLTF. In DNA form, the CDR3 reads TGTGCCAGCAGTTACGGGGGGGCTGGGGCCAACGTCCTGACTTTC.

This clonotype was seen only once. The rearrangement joins TRBV20-1 to TRBJ2-1; TRBD2 matches at 14 bases. The CDR3 totals 18 residues. Germline CDR1 and CDR2: DFQATT and SNEGSKA (reference sequence). Trimming at V came to 2 bases and at J to 10 bases, leaving 16 bases not matched to a gene. This chain's CDR3 is CSARPLRLAGGPGREQFF. In nucleotides, the CDR3 is TGCAGTGCTAGACCCCTTAGACTAGCGGGAGGGCCGGGTAGGGAGCAGTTCTTC.

V and J are TRBV28 and TRBJ2-3; maybe TRBD1 (5 bases). The CDR3 covers 15 residues. V lost 3 bases and J lost 5, with 15 bases in between. In germline, CDR1 is MDHEN, CDR2 SYDVKM. The CDR3 loop is CASSFVQSRVDTQYF. CDR3 DNA sequence: TGTGCCAGCAGTTTTGTACAATCCAGGGTAGATACGCAGTATTTT. Drawing the rest from reference TRBV28 and TRBJ2-3, the complete variable domain is DVKVTQSSRYLVKRTGEKVFLECVQDMDHENMFWYRQDPGLGLRLIYFSYDVKMKEKGDIPEGYSVSREKKERFSLILESASTNQTSMYLCASSFVQSRVDTQYFGPGTRLTVL.

V usage is TRBV15 and J usage is TRBJ2-7, with 10 bases fitting TRBD1. The CDR3 runs to 14 residues. The J segment lost 3 bases and the V segment lost 4 bases, leaving 3 bases of the junction unmatched. Germline V gene lookup returns CDR1 LNHNV and CDR2 YYDKDF (reference sequence). In nucleotides, the CDR3 is TGTGCCACCAGCAACCGGGACAGGGGCTACGAGCAGTACTTC. It specifies CATSNRDRGYEQYF.

The genes are TRBV24-1 and TRBJ2-1; TRBD2 matches at 10 bases. V gave up 3 bases and J gave up 9 bases; unmatched junction bases: 7. Germline V gives CDR1 KGHDR, CDR2 SFDVKD. This CDR3 spans 15 amino acids. CDR3 DNA: TGTGCCACCAGTGATGTGAGCGGGAGGGCGTTTGAGCAGTTCTTC. Amino acids: CATSDVSGRAFEQFF.

V is TRBV20-1 and J is TRBJ2-3, with D possibly matching TRBD2 (6 bases). The CDR3 covers 11 residues. Germline V lookup: CDR1 DFQATT, CDR2 SNEGSKA (reference sequence). The ends were cut back, 0 bases at V and 12 bases at J, with 10 bases in the middle. CDR3 DNA: TGCAGTGCTAGAGATTTGGCGGGACAGTATTTT. Translation: CSARDLAGQYF.

A single count supports this clonotype. J is TRBJ1-5 and V is TRBV24-1; D gene ambiguous. The germline CDR1 and CDR2 sequences are KGHDR and SFDVKD. V dropped 4 bases and J dropped 9 bases, with 9 bases sitting between them. There are 12 residues in the CDR3. The CDR3 region has the DNA TGTGCCACCAGTGACTCTGCCGGGCCCCAGCATTTT. It is translated as CATSDSAGPQHF.